This TCR beta chain comes out of a study of blood T cell repertoires in COVID-19. Whole-study context: The samples span acute and convalescent COVID-19 from the United States, Italy and Spain. Sample material is recorded as cDNA or gDNA derived from T cells, B-cell-depleted T cells, or PBMCs.

As handled by the study authors: Cell counts per sample came from amplifying reference gene primers. The assay was immunoSEQ multiplex PCR, and TCRdb's table has in-frame clones only and misses some. V, J and clone size are those of that table, while D and trimming were read from the DNA. Here the sample spans some 320,000 clones, about 89% being singletons. The V gene's germline CDR1 is MNHEY and CDR2 SVGAGI. The CDR3 covers 13 residues. V lost 6 bases, J lost 4 bases, and 12 bases lay in between. V and J are TRBV6-5 and TRBJ1-1; D remains unclear. The specimen sequenced was peripheral blood. The sequence was obtained from a woman between 50 and 59 years old who had recovered from COVID-19. The CDR3 DNA reads TGTGCCAGCAGGGGAGCTAGAAGCACTGAAGCTTTCTTT. This encodes CASRGARSTEAFF.